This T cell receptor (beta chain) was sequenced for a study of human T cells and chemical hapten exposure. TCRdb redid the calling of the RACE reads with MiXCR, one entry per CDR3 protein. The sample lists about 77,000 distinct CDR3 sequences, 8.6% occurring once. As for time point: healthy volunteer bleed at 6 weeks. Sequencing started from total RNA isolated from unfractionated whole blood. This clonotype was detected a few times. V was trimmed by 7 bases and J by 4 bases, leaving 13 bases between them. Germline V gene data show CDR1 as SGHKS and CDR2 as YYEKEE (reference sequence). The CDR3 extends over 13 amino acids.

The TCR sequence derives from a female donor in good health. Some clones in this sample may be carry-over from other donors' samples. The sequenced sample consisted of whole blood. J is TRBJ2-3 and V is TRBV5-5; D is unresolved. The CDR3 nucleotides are TGTGCCAGCGGGTCTGGGCAGGCAGATACGCAGTATTTT. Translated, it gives CASGSGQADTQYF. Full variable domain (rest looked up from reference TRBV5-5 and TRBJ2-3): DAGVTQSPTHLIKTRGQQVTLRCSPISGHKSVSWYQQVLGQGPQFIFQYYEKEERGRGNFPDRFSARQFPNYSSELNVNALLLGDSALYLCASGSGQADTQYFGPGTRLTVL.